This T cell receptor (beta chain) is from a study of blood T cell repertoires in COVID-19. Measured with immunoSEQ multiplex PCR; TCRdb has only the in-frame clones, and not every one. The sample lists roughly 300,000 clones; 85% were seen once. The CDR3 has 15 residues. Germline V gives CDR1 WSHSY, CDR2 SAAADI. V lost 6 bases to trimming and J lost 0 bases; unmatched junction nucleotides: 5. The sequenced sample was PBMCs or T cells enriched from blood (not recorded which). The chain employs TRBV10-2 and TRBJ2-1; 7 bases align to TRBD1. This receptor was taken from a woman between 45 and 65 years old who had recovered from COVID-19. The CDR3 region has the DNA TGCGCCAGCAGCACAGGGGCTAGCTCCTACAATGAGCAGTTCTTC. The encoded protein is CASSTGASSYNEQFF.